These T cell receptor beta chains were read from a single sample in a study of CD8 T cells in ankylosing spondylitis. TCRdb used MiXCR to reprocess the 5' RACE reads, holding one entry per CDR3 protein. The data hold tens of thousands of distinct CDR3 sequences, with over 7% observed a single time. The specimen sequenced was blood. Receptors were obtained from a male donor with ankylosing spondylitis or in good health (not recorded which). Both conserved end residues are part of each CDR3. A D gene is named only where the DNA matches it firmly. Some rows have no size entry. The others give once, few or many, or a class for an expanded clone.

cdr3_nt cdr3_aa j_call v_call d_call clone_size
TGCGCCAGCAGCTTGACTGGACAGGGGCAGGACGGGGAGCTGTTTTTT CASSLTGQGQDGELFF TRBJ2-2 TRBV5-1 TRBD1 many
TGTGCCAGCAGCTTAAGTTTTATGGGCAATCAGCCCCAGCATTTT CASSLSFMGNQPQHF TRBJ1-5 TRBV7-2 - -
TGTGCCAGCAGTTTAGTTGGGGAAGAGACCCAGTACTTC CASSLVGEETQYF TRBJ2-5 TRBV27 - -
TGCGCCAGCAGCCAAGGCGGCGGCCGATCTCGCACCGGGGAGCTGTTTTTT CASSQGGGRSRTGELFF TRBJ2-2 TRBV4-1 - many
TGTGCCAGCACCAAGGGATTAGTAACCGGGGAGCTGTTTTTT CASTKGLVTGELFF TRBJ2-2 TRBV27 - few
TGCAGCGTTGAAGTAGGACAGGCGGAGCTGTTTTTT CSVEVGQAELFF TRBJ2-2 TRBV29-1 TRBD1 few
TGTGCCAGCAGCTTCAGGGGGGAAAATGAGCAGTTCTTC CASSFRGENEQFF TRBJ2-1 TRBV11-2 - few
TGTGCCAGCAGCTATGGACAGCACAATGAGCAGTTCTTC CASSYGQHNEQFF TRBJ2-1 TRBV6-2/TRBV6-3 - few
TGCGCCAGCAGCCAGATCCGGACAGGGCCTAACTATGGCTACACCTTC CASSQIRTGPNYGYTF TRBJ1-2 TRBV4-3 TRBD1 -
TGTGCCAGCAGCCGAACAGGGGAACCTTTCAACATTCAGTACTTC CASSRTGEPFNIQYF TRBJ2-4 TRBV4-2 TRBD1 few